This T cell receptor (beta chain) was sequenced in a study of T cell responses to AZD1222 COVID-19 vaccine. This CDR3 comprises 17 residues. Germline CDR1 is SGDLS and CDR2 is YYNGEE. Trimming cost V 4 bases and J 1 base, with 20 bases left between them. The study's findings and limits: Spike was spanned by vaccine-associated CD4 TCRs, which were dominant at 160-218 and 743-854. Females made up more of the donors, who were largely white British, and clonal diversity may have come out too low. Repertoires in all cases were sampled only once the peak T cell response had passed. Only six people who got AZD1222 tested seropositive at baseline.

The method was immunoSEQ multiplex PCR; TCRdb's version includes in-frame clones alone and lacks a portion of them. The table includes around 33,000 clones, approximately 90% detected once. This clone was found once. Its cognate antigen is unknown. This clonotype was obtained from an adult in good health. The material sequenced was peripheral blood, taken on day 0 of AZD1222 vaccination. This chain links TRBV9 with TRBJ1-2, with a weak D call TRBD1 (5 bases). The CDR3 DNA is TGTGCCAGCAGCACCCGGTCAACAATACAGGTTAACTATGGCTACACCTTC. It specifies CASSTRSTIQVNYGYTF.